These T cell receptor beta chains were read from a single sample in a study of cytomegalovirus exposure and HLA in healthy donors. Here immunoSEQ multiplex PCR was the method, and the copy in TCRdb shows in-frame clones only, minus some. The sample yields some 150,000 clones, roughly four fifths seen once. Sequenced sample: PBMCs. The receptors derive from a man between 18 and 35 years old in good health and CMV-seropositive. CDR3s include the opening cysteine and the closing phenylalanine or tryptophan. Each record gives: D gene, J gene, V gene, CDR3 length, clone size, CDR3 DNA, CDR3 protein. The D gene is left open where the match is weak. For some rows the clone size is stated as once, few or many, or as a class when expanded; others skip it.

d_gene: TRBD1
j_gene: TRBJ1-5
v_gene: TRBV6-6
len: 15
abundance: few
CDR3nt: TGTGCCAGCAGTTACATAGGACAGGGGAATCAGCCCCAGCATTTT
CDR3aa: CASSYIGQGNQPQHF

d_gene: TRBD1
j_gene: TRBJ2-7
v_gene: TRBV4-1
len: 16
abundance: NA
CDR3nt: TGCGCCAGCAGTCAAGACGGACAGGGGGCTATGAGAGAGCAGTACTTC
CDR3aa: CASSQDGQGAMREQYF

d_gene: TRBD2
j_gene: TRBJ2-2
v_gene: TRBV7-9
len: 15
abundance: NA
CDR3nt: TGTGCCAGCAGCTTGCAGAGAGCGGGGAGCGGGGAGCTGTTTTTT
CDR3aa: CASSLQRAGSGELFF

d_gene: NA
j_gene: TRBJ1-2
v_gene: TRBV6-6
len: 12
abundance: NA
CDR3nt: TGTGCCAGCAGTCACGACCCAGGAACGGGAACCTTC
CDR3aa: CASSHDPGTGTF

d_gene: TRBD1
j_gene: TRBJ1-2
v_gene: TRBV19
len: 15
abundance: once
CDR3nt: TGTGCCAGTAGTATAACCGGACAGGGGGGGTATGGCTACACCTTC
CDR3aa: CASSITGQGGYGYTF

d_gene: NA
j_gene: TRBJ1-2
v_gene: TRBV6-5
len: 15
abundance: NA
CDR3nt: TGTGCCAGCAAGCCATTCCCCGGTCTGAGCTATGGCTACACCTTC
CDR3aa: CASKPFPGLSYGYTF

d_gene: TRBD2
j_gene: TRBJ2-1
v_gene: TRBV9
len: 17
abundance: NA
CDR3nt: TGTGCCAGCAGCGATCCCTTGACTAGCGGGAACTACAATGAGCAGTTCTTC
CDR3aa: CASSDPLTSGNYNEQFF

d_gene: TRBD1
j_gene: TRBJ2-1
v_gene: TRBV6-1
len: 17
abundance: NA
CDR3nt: TGTGCCAGCAGTGAACGATGGACAGGGTTAAGGTACAATGAGCAGTTCTTC
CDR3aa: CASSERWTGLRYNEQFF

d_gene: TRBD2
j_gene: TRBJ2-2
v_gene: TRBV5-1
len: 15
abundance: NA
CDR3nt: TGCGCCAGCACCCCGAGCGGGACTCACACCGGGGAGCTGTTTTTT
CDR3aa: CASTPSGTHTGELFF

d_gene: NA
j_gene: TRBJ2-2
v_gene: TRBV7-9
len: 17
abundance: NA
CDR3nt: TGTGCCAGCAGCTCCCCGCGTCGCGGAGACAACACCGGGGAGCTGTTTTTT
CDR3aa: CASSSPRRGDNTGELFF

d_gene: TRBD1
j_gene: TRBJ1-1
v_gene: TRBV18
len: 15
abundance: NA
CDR3nt: TGTGCCAGCTCACCACTAGGACAGGGGAACACTGAAGCTTTCTTT
CDR3aa: CASSPLGQGNTEAFF

d_gene: TRBD1
j_gene: TRBJ2-1
v_gene: TRBV2
len: 15
abundance: NA
CDR3nt: TGTGCCAGCAGTGAAGGAGGGACAGGAGGCCATGAGCAGTTCTTC
CDR3aa: CASSEGGTGGHEQFF

d_gene: NA
j_gene: TRBJ2-7
v_gene: TRBV5-1
len: 13
abundance: NA
CDR3nt: TGCGCCAGCAGCCCAGGTCAAATCCACGAGCAGTACTTC
CDR3aa: CASSPGQIHEQYF

d_gene: TRBD1
j_gene: TRBJ1-1
v_gene: TRBV2
len: 14
abundance: NA
CDR3nt: TGTGCCAGCAGGGAAAATACAGGGGGCACTGAAGCTTTCTTT
CDR3aa: CASRENTGGTEAFF

d_gene: TRBD1
j_gene: TRBJ2-1
v_gene: TRBV2
len: 14
abundance: NA
CDR3nt: TGTGCCAGCAGTGAGGGACAGTCTCGTAATGAGCAGTTCTTC
CDR3aa: CASSEGQSRNEQFF

d_gene: NA
j_gene: TRBJ1-5
v_gene: TRBV2
len: 16
abundance: NA
CDR3nt: TGTGCCAGCAGTGAGGACAGAAGAAATAGCAATCAGCCCCAGCATTTT
CDR3aa: CASSEDRRNSNQPQHF

d_gene: TRBD2
j_gene: TRBJ2-1
v_gene: TRBV27
len: 15
abundance: NA
CDR3nt: TGTGCCAGCAGTTCGGGACTAGGAGGGACCAATGAGCAGTTCTTC
CDR3aa: CASSSGLGGTNEQFF